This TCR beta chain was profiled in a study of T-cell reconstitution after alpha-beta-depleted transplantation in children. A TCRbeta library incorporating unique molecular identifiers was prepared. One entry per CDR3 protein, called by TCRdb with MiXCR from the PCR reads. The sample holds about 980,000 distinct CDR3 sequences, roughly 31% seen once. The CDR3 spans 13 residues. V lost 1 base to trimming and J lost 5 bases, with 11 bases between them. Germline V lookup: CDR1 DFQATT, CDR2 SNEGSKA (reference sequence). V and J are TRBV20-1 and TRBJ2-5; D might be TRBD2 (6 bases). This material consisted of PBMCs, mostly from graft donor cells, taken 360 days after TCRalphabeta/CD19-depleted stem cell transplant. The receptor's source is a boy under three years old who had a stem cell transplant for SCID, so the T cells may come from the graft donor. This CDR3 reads CSARGDFSETQYF. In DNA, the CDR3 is TGCAGTGCTAGAGGGGACTTTTCGGAGACCCAGTACTTC.